The 20 T cell receptor beta chains in this list originate from one sample, sequenced in a study of regulatory T cells in long-lasting Graves disease. Building the TCR beta libraries relied on iRepertoire HTBI primers, and CDR3 regions underwent Arm-PCR. One entry per CDR3 protein results from TCRdb running MiXCR on the multiplex PCR reads. The data hold hundreds of thousands of distinct CDR3 sequences, with approximately 12% observed a single time. Time point given: newly diagnosed GD, antithyroid drugs for less than 3 months. RNA from PBMCs was the source of the TCR library. These data were likewise used in another study, on T cells in Graves' hyperthyroidism and ophthalmopathy.

The specimen was peripheral blood mononuclear cells (PBMCs), collected at new diagnosis, from a patient treated with antithyroid drugs. These receptors came from a woman in her twenties or thirties with Graves disease.

This clonotype has a count of ten or more. The genes are TRBV3-1 and TRBJ2-1; D might be TRBD1 (6 bases). The CDR3 covers 14 residues. V was trimmed by 6 bases and J by 3 bases, leaving 12 bases between them. Germline V gene lookup returns CDR1 LGHDT and CDR2 YNNKEL (reference sequence). CDR3 amino acids: CASRSGAYYNEQFF. In nucleotides, the CDR3 is TGTGCCAGCAGGTCAGGGGCTTACTACAATGAGCAGTTCTTC.

Of note for this clonotype: An end of the junction does not agree with germline; a read error may underlie this. The rearrangement uses TRBV18 and TRBJ2-6; either TRBD1 or TRBD2 may fit D (5 bases each). The CDR3 loop spans 15 amino acids. Germline values: CDR1 KGHSH, CDR2 LQKENI. This chain's CDR3 is CASSPPDSGANVLTF. CDR3 nucleotide sequence: TGTGCCAGCTCACCACCGGACTCTGGGGCCAATGTCCTGACTTTC.

The gene calls are TRBV7-8 and TRBJ1-1; D uncertain. V gave up 2 bases and J gave up 3 bases, with 10 bases separating them. The CDR3 length is 14 residues. Per germline, CDR1 SGHVS and CDR2 FQNEAQ. CDR3 in DNA: TGTGCCAGCAGCTTATTTCGGGCCGACACTGAAGCTTTCTTT. It specifies CASSLFRADTEAFF.

This clonotype was found many times. J is TRBJ1-2 and V is TRBV11-2; possible D gene TRBD1, 5 bases. V lost 6 bases, J lost 4 bases, and 15 bases lay in between. Germline V gives CDR1 SGHAT, CDR2 FQNNGV. This CDR3 spans 14 amino acids. CDR3 nucleotides: TGTGCCAGCAGTTCAGGGTACCCGAGCTATGGCTACACCTTC. Amino acid sequence: CASSSGYPSYGYTF.

In its sample, this clonotype was seen many times. The chain uses TRBV12-3 or TRBV12-4 and TRBJ2-5; D unresolved. The V and J ends lost 2 bases and 0 bases respectively, with 7 bases between them. This CDR3 region has 14 residues. The CDR3 bases are TGTGCCAGCAGTTTATATAGGTACCAAGAGACCCAGTACTTC. Translated, it gives CASSLYRYQETQYF.

This clonotype was recorded many times. The chain uses TRBV28 and TRBJ1-2; no clear D gene. The CDR3 is 12 amino acids. CDR1 and CDR2 from the germline V gene are MDHEN and SYDVKM. V lost 9 bases and J lost 4, with 12 bases in between. CDR3 sequence (DNA): TGTGCCAGTTCCAGGCGTTCCTATGGCTACACCTTC. As protein: CASSRRSYGYTF.

The genes are TRBV6-2 or TRBV6-3 and TRBJ2-7; D ambiguous. Germline V gene lookup returns CDR1 MNHEY and CDR2 SVGEGT. Trimming pared 5 bases from V and 4 bases from J, leaving 6 bases between. The CDR3 has 11 residues. This CDR3 is CASSERYEQYF. CDR3 DNA sequence: TGTGCCAGCAGTGAGCGATACGAGCAGTACTTC.

Concerning this clonotype: This may arise from a read error, as a much more abundant clone is one base away. The chain recombines TRBV10-3 with TRBJ2-7, with D possibly matching TRBD1 (5 bases). This CDR3 has 13 amino acids. Trimming took off 8 bases at V and 7 bases at J, with 18 bases between the two ends. The V gene's germline CDR1 is ENHRY and CDR2 SYGVKD. As DNA, the CDR3 is TGTGCCATCGCCCCCCGGCAGGACAATGAGCAGTACTTC. Translation: CAIAPRQDNEQYF.

This clonotype was detected a few times. The chain couples TRBV10-1 to TRBJ2-7; TRBD1 is a possible D gene (6 bases). This CDR3 has 13 residues. Trimming removed 3 bases from V and 5 bases from J, with 11 bases in between. The germline V gene encodes CDR1 WNHNN and CDR2 SYGVQD (reference sequence). This chain's CDR3 is CASSDYRDDEQYF. CDR3 coding DNA: TGCGCCAGCAGTGATTACAGGGACGACGAGCAGTACTTC.

The chain employs TRBV20-1 and TRBJ2-6, with a tentative D call TRBD1 (5 bases). The CDR3 is made up of 14 amino acids. Germline values: CDR1 DFQATT, CDR2 SNEGSKA (reference sequence). Trimming removed 4 bases from V and 0 bases from J, with 7 bases in between. CDR3: CSAIRGSGANVLTF. The DNA of the CDR3 is TGCAGTGCTATTAGGGGCTCTGGGGCCAACGTCCTGACTTTC.

This clonotype was recorded many times. The CDR3 spells CASSLFWAAVNTEAFF. CDR3 sequence (DNA): TGTGCCAGCAGCTTGTTCTGGGCCGCGGTCAACACTGAAGCTTTCTTT. The chain employs TRBV5-6 and TRBJ1-1; D remains unclear. CDR3 size: 16 residues. Looked up from germline, CDR1 is SGHDT and CDR2 is YYEEEE. Trimming removed 1 base from V and 2 bases from J, with 15 bases in between.

This clonotype was found a few times. The V and J genes are TRBV10-3 and TRBJ1-1; maybe TRBD1 (6 bases). This CDR3 is 15 amino acids long. The V and J ends lost 3 bases and 0 bases respectively, with 11 bases between them. Per the germline V gene, CDR1 is ENHRY and CDR2 is SYGVKD. CDR3 nucleotide sequence: TGTGCCATCAGTGACTCGGGGGGCGTGAACACTGAAGCTTTCTTT. It translates to CAISDSGGVNTEAFF.

This clonotype was observed at least ten times. This chain links TRBV30 with TRBJ2-2; the D is unclear. Germline V gene sequence: CDR1 GTSNPN, CDR2 SVGIG (reference sequence). Trimming removed 4 bases at V and 6 bases at J, with 9 bases between. The CDR3 consists of 12 residues. The CDR3 loop reads CAWNLVAGELFF. As DNA, the CDR3 is TGTGCCTGGAATTTAGTGGCCGGGGAGCTGTTTTTT.

This clonotype was counted a single time. The chain couples TRBV5-1 to TRBJ2-3, with 7 bases aligning to TRBD1. The CDR3 has 15 residues. The V gene end was trimmed by 4 bases and the J gene end by 2 bases; junction bases not matched to a gene: 7. Germline CDR1 and CDR2: SGHRS and YFSETQ. In DNA, the CDR3 is TGCGCCAGCAGCCCCAGACAGGGTCACACAGATACGCAGTATTTT. Translating gives CASSPRQGHTDTQYF.

This clonotype has ten or more counts. The chain combines TRBV2 with TRBJ2-1, with D tentatively TRBD2 (5 bases). With 6 bases removed from V and 7 bases from J, the gap between germline ends came to 16 bases. The CDR3 covers 14 residues. Looked up from germline, CDR1 is SNHLY and CDR2 is FYNNEI. CDR3 DNA: TGTGCCAGCAGCCACCCACTAGAGAGAAATGAGCAGTTCTTC. Translation gives CASSHPLERNEQFF.

The V gene is TRBV19, the J gene TRBJ2-1, with 8 bases that match TRBD1. The end of the DNA is better explained by TRBJ2-3, so the J call may be wrong. There are 13 residues in the CDR3. Germline values: CDR1 LNHDA, CDR2 SQIVND (reference sequence). The CDR3 coding sequence is TGTGCCAGTAGTATTACAGGGGGGGATACGCAGTATTTT. Its translation: CASSITGGDTQYF.

The genes are TRBV19 and TRBJ2-1; D is possibly TRBD2 (5 bases). CDR3 length: 14 residues. Between the trimmed V and J ends, which lost 3 bases and 6 bases, there was a span of 12 bases. In germline, CDR1 is LNHDA, CDR2 SQIVND (reference sequence). CDR3 in amino acids: CASSILRRANEQFF. The DNA of the CDR3 is TGTGCCAGTAGTATTTTACGGCGGGCCAATGAGCAGTTCTTC.

This clonotype has ten or more counts. This chain joins TRBV7-9 and TRBJ1-2; tentatively, D is TRBD1 (5 bases). V lost 2 bases, J lost 8 bases, and 18 bases lay in between. Germline CDR1 and CDR2: SEHNR and FQNEAQ (reference sequence). This CDR3 is 15 amino acids long. This CDR3 reads CASSLSNGGSWGYTF. The CDR3, as DNA: TGTGCCAGCAGCTTATCGAACGGGGGATCGTGGGGCTACACCTTC.

V is TRBV7-3 and J is TRBJ2-2; TRBD2 is a possible D gene (6 bases). Germline V gives CDR1 SGHTA, CDR2 FQGTGA. The CDR3 is made up of 14 amino acids. The V gene lost 4 bases and the J gene lost 7 bases, with 13 bases spanning the gap. Here the CDR3 DNA reads TGTGCCAGCAGCTCGGGACTGGTGAGCGGGGAGCTGTTTTTT. This encodes CASSSGLVSGELFF.

The sample holds many counts of this clonotype. This rearrangement joins TRBV27 to TRBJ1-6; no clear D. The V end lost 5 bases, the J end lost 9 bases, and 11 bases lay between the germline ends. Germline CDR1 MNHEY, CDR2 SMNVEV (reference sequence). This CDR3 is 13 amino acids long. The CDR3 region has the DNA TGTGCCAGCAGTGGAGGGTTTGGTTCACCCCTCCACTTT. This encodes CASSGGFGSPLHF.